The entry below describes one T cell receptor beta chain. TCRdb's table, derived via immunoSEQ multiplex PCR, lists solely in-frame clones and lacks some. The table records around 340,000 clones, around 85% of them present only once. The data derive from a study of blood T cell repertoires in COVID-19. The ends lost 0 bases at V and 2 bases at J; junction bases unmatched: 6. The CDR3 totals 17 residues. Germline values: CDR1 MGHRA, CDR2 YSYEKL. The J gene is TRBJ2-3, the V gene TRBV4-1; 9 positions match TRBD2. The specimen sequenced was PBMCs or T cells enriched from blood (not recorded which). The sequence came from a woman aged 40 to 49 with acute COVID-19. In nucleotides, the CDR3 is TGCGCCAGCAGCCAAGATAAGCTAGCGGGGTTCACAGATACGCAGTATTTT. Translation gives CASSQDKLAGFTDTQYF.